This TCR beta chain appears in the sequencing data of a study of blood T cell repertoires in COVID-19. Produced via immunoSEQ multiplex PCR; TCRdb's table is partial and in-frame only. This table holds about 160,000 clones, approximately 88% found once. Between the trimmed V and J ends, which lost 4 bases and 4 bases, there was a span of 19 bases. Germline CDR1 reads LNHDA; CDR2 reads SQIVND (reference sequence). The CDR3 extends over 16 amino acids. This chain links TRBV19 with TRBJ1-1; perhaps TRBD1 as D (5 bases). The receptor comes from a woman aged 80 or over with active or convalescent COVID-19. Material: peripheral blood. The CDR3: CASSTLVGARSTEAFF. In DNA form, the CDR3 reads TGTGCCAGTAGTACCTTGGTAGGGGCCCGGAGCACTGAAGCTTTCTTT.